The T cell receptor beta chain under discussion was sequenced for a study of cytomegalovirus exposure and HLA in healthy donors. Germline values: CDR1 MNHEY, CDR2 SMNVEV (reference sequence). Trimming cost V 1 base and J 3 bases, with 10 bases left between them. There are 14 residues in the CDR3. It was with 60 Vbeta and 13 Jbeta primers that the PCR ran. Sequenced by immunoSEQ multiplex PCR; TCRdb stores in-frame clones only, minus some. There are 200,000 to 250,000 clones in the sample; over 80% occur only once, and around 5.4% lies in the top ten. A remark on this clone: The antigen remains undetermined.

Overall study findings and caveats: With later analysis, a missense DCLRE1C variant became linked to TCR beta V- and J-gene trimming. In most subjects, TCR beta sequences reportedly gave accurate predictions of HLA-A and HLA-B alleles. Rarity characterized most TCR sequences, yet some public TCRs appeared in many donors. Relative to equally common others, HLA-associated TCR beta chains showed greater clonal expansion in a later analysis.

Sequencing was done on a sample of PBMCs. This chain uses TRBV27 with TRBJ2-7; D gene ambiguous. This TCR derives from a middle-aged woman in good health and CMV-seropositive. The CDR3 coding sequence is TGTGCCAGCAGTTTATGGTGGAGTGTCTACGAGCAGTACTTC. This gives the protein CASSLWWSVYEQYF.